Following are 13 T cell receptor beta chains from one sample sequenced in a study of OX40 agonist ivuxolimab in advanced cancers. This table comes from immunoSEQ multiplex PCR, and its TCRdb copy is limited to in-frame clones, with some not included. The table has 50,000 to 60,000 clones, 85% to 90% seen once. The sequencing used CD4+ or CD8+ T cells sorted from blood, collected in a trial of the OX40 agonist ivuxolimab. Source of these receptors: an adult with an advanced solid tumor such as melanoma, head and neck, liver or kidney cancer.

This clone was counted a few times. This chain joins TRBV7-9 and TRBJ2-2, with TRBD2 matching 7 bases. This CDR3 is 15 amino acids long. Losses at the gene ends were 1 base for V and 6 bases for J; bases not matched to a gene: 5. The germline V gene has CDR1 SEHNR and CDR2 FQNEAQ (reference sequence). For the CDR3, the DNA is TGTGCCAGCAGCTTAGGCGGGGGTGGCGCCGGGGAGCTGTTTTTT. It translates to CASSLGGGGAGELFF. The entire variable domain, with the rest obtained from reference TRBV7-9 and TRBJ2-2, is as follows: DTGVSQNPRHKITKRGQNVTFRCDPISEHNRLYWYRQTLGQGPEFLTYFQNEAQLEKSRLLSDRFSAERPKGSFSTLEIQRTEQGDSAMYLCASSLGGGGAGELFFGEGSRLTVL.

This chain connects TRBV7-3 to TRBJ2-3; D is uncertain. Trimming removed 5 bases at V and 1 base at J, with 10 bases between. Germline CDR1 reads SGHTA; CDR2 reads FQGTGA. The CDR3 has 14 amino acids. CDR3 in DNA: TGTGCCAGCAGCCCCTCCTTCGGCACAGATACGCAGTATTTT. Translated, it gives CASSPSFGTDTQYF.

This chain links TRBV5-4 with TRBJ2-5; D call uncertain. Germline CDR1 and CDR2: SGHNT and YYREEE (reference sequence). This CDR3 comprises 15 residues. Trimming removed 1 base at V and 0 bases at J, with 10 bases between. CDR3 nucleotide sequence: TGTGCCAGCAGCTTGAAGCAGCAGTACCAAGAGACCCAGTACTTC. It is translated as CASSLKQQYQETQYF.

The chain is built from TRBV18 and TRBJ1-4; D may be TRBD1 (5 bases). This CDR3 has 16 amino acids. Germline CDR1 reads KGHSH; CDR2 reads LQKENI. Trimming removed 5 bases from V and 10 bases from J, with 23 bases in between. The CDR3 nucleotides read TGTGCCAGCTCATCCCGGGACGACGGGAGAGCCGTAAAACTGTTTTTT. Translating it yields CASSSRDDGRAVKLFF.

This clone was observed once. The CDR3 bases are TGTGCCAGCAGTATGCGGACAGCCAAAGCTTTCTTT. Protein sequence: CASSMRTAKAFF. The rearrangement links TRBV6-1 to TRBJ1-1; D is perhaps TRBD1 (6 bases). The CDR3 extends over 12 amino acids. V gave up 5 bases and J gave up 9 bases, with 13 bases separating them. CDR1 is MNHNS and CDR2 is SASEGT in the germline V gene.

This clone was found once. This chain uses TRBV6-5 with TRBJ1-2; 7 bases match TRBD1. Losses at the gene ends were 5 bases for V and 4 bases for J; bases not matched to a gene: 4. This CDR3 spans 13 amino acids. Germline-derived CDR1 and CDR2 are MNHEY and SVGAGI. The CDR3 region has the DNA TGTGCCAGCAGTGGGACAGATCCCTATGGCTACACCTTC. Its translation is CASSGTDPYGYTF.

The rearrangement joins TRBV18 to TRBJ1-2; weak D call: TRBD1 (5 bases). The length of the CDR3 is 13 residues. Trimming stripped 3 bases from V and 1 base from J, with 6 bases between. CDR1 and CDR2 from the germline V gene are KGHSH and LQKENI. The CDR3 DNA reads as TGTGCCAGCTCACCGACAGATAACTATGGCTACACCTTC. Translation: CASSPTDNYGYTF.

This chain joins TRBV27 and TRBJ1-6; D is perhaps TRBD1 (6 bases). This CDR3 has 15 residues. Germline CDR1 reads MNHEY; CDR2 reads SMNVEV (reference sequence). The V gene lost 5 bases and the J gene lost 6 bases, with 14 bases spanning the gap. CDR3 region: CASSGRGSGNSPLHF. The DNA of the CDR3 is TGTGCCAGCAGTGGCAGGGGTTCCGGTAATTCACCCCTCCACTTT.

A few counts support this clone. The chain uses TRBV11-1 and TRBJ2-7, with 8 nucleotides matching TRBD2. With 8 bases clipped from V and 4 bases from J, the junction kept 10 bases outside the gene matches. There are 14 residues in the CDR3. In germline, CDR1 is SGHAT, CDR2 FQDESV (reference sequence). CDR3 protein: CASGPGLVSYEQYF. Here the CDR3 DNA reads TGTGCCAGCGGCCCGGGACTAGTCTCGTACGAGCAGTACTTC.

This clone has just one count. This chain joins TRBV7-3 and TRBJ2-4; TRBD2 aligns across 10 bases. Trimming took 1 base from V and 8 from J; bases not matched to a gene: 5. This CDR3 comprises 15 residues. Germline V gene lookup returns CDR1 SGHTA and CDR2 FQGTGA. The CDR3 is CASSLSGLAGDIQYF. In DNA, the CDR3 is TGTGCCAGCAGCTTAAGCGGGCTAGCGGGAGACATTCAGTACTTC.

This clone turned up a few times. The rearrangement uses TRBV19 and TRBJ1-5, with TRBD1 identical over 8 bases. Germline loops: CDR1 LNHDA, CDR2 SQIVND (reference sequence). The CDR3 is 15 residues long. Losses at the gene ends were 5 bases for V and 4 bases for J; bases not matched to a gene: 7. The CDR3 spells CASSQDRGFNQPQHF. CDR3 nucleotide sequence: TGTGCCAGTAGTCAAGACAGGGGCTTTAATCAGCCCCAGCATTTT.

V usage is TRBV6-1 and J usage is TRBJ1-4, with 9 bases matching TRBD1. In germline, CDR1 is MNHNS, CDR2 SASEGT. The CDR3 is made up of 14 amino acids. Losses at the gene ends were 4 bases for V and 8 bases for J; bases not matched to a gene: 5. The DNA for the CDR3 is TGTGCCAGCAGTGCGTGGACAGGGGCCGAAAAACTGTTTTTT. It encodes CASSAWTGAEKLFF.

This chain uses TRBV25-1 with TRBJ1-1, with a possible D match to TRBD1 (5 bases). CDR1 is MGHDK, CDR2 SYGVNS, per germline. Trimming cost V 6 bases and J 1 base, with 15 bases left between them. The CDR3 is 15 residues long. The CDR3 DNA follows: TGTGCCAGCAGAGGAGAGGGACGAACGAACACTGAAGCTTTCTTT. It encodes CASRGEGRTNTEAFF.